This TCR beta chain was captured by sequencing in a study of T cell clonality in common variable immunodeficiency (dated by TCRdb to the mid-2010s). Overall results and qualifications from the work: Correlations between repertoire features and clinical complications were limited by patient heterogeneity within the CVID cohort. Although equal DNA input was used, an average of about 85,000 unique sequences per sample was obtained for controls, compared with roughly 33,000 for CVID samples. According to the authors, finding the cause of the higher clonality in CVID would require sequencing the repertoires of T cell subpopulations. Reportedly, TCRbeta sequences from CVID had fewer deletions and N-nucleotide insertions, and highly modified clones with 13 or more V deletions were absent from CVID. Fewer TCRbeta clones were shared among CVID subjects than among healthy controls (p < 0.0001). Compared with healthy controls, CVID subjects showed increased TCRbeta clonality (t-test p = 0.018), a feature most characteristic of about a third of subjects.

For sequencing, equivalent amounts of genomic DNA were input from CVID and control samples. For every sample, a 60 bp segment covering the rearranged TCRbeta CDR3 region was amplified and then sequenced. The immunoSEQ assay, a bias-corrected multiplex PCR combined with high-throughput sequencing, was used to amplify TCRbeta. Concerning the study's data processing: Every unique nucleotide sequence was considered a clone and was annotated with V, D and J genes, copy number and frequency. Sequences were labeled productive if in frame, and non-productive if out of frame or containing stop codons. As previously described, clonality was computed from Shannon's entropy. Mean CDR3 Kyte-Doolittle hydropathy was derived from the predicted amino acid sequences of productive clones. Hierarchical clustering of scaled V gene usage was performed with the R hclust function using Manhattan distance and complete linkage. Sharing of clones by CDR3 amino acid sequence was evaluated by resampling 12 repertoires per group over 100 rounds. The repertoires were searched for approximately 70 published EBV-specific and about 250 published CMV-specific TCRbeta sequences. Analysis left out two CVID samples that produced under 10,000 sequences, so some 45 CVID repertoires remained. In TCRdb, the immuneACCESS table is reduced to in-frame sequences with V and J assigned. These tables do not hold every clone; where another copy was compared, an unresolved V gene accounts for under half, and the others remain unexplained. V and J calls and clone size follow that table, whereas D and trimming were derived from the DNA. For this sample, 80,000 or so clones are listed, none of them singletons. The biggest ten clones account for around 0.82% of the sample.

V is clipped by 0 bases and J by 5 bases, and the sequence between their germline boundaries is 14 bases long. The germline V gene (reference sequence) sets CDR1 to DFQATT and CDR2 to SNEGSKA. The CDR3 runs 14 amino acids, cysteine and phenylalanine included. Part of the CDR3 DNA is given, 33 bases translated from base 1. Most CVID patients and most healthy controls were of Caucasian heritage. From each donor, roughly 5 to 9 ml of heparinized peripheral whole blood was collected. Genomic DNA from adults with common variable immune deficiency (CVID) and from healthy adult controls was used for sequencing of TCRbeta CDR3 repertoires. There were around 22 healthy adult volunteers in the control group (12 female and some ten male), ranging in age from about 23 to 66 years, with a mean age of 34. Diluted blood was density-centrifuged over Hypaque 1077 or Ficoll-Paque to isolate peripheral blood mononuclear cells. Unsorted mononuclear cells served as the source of genomic DNA, which was extracted either by Qiagen column purification or by a centrifugation-based method.

In this sample, this clone turned up many times. Its antigen has not been determined. The observed sequence ends 3 residues before the CDR3 terminus, with the missing tail filled in from the germline J gene. The sequenced material came from peripheral blood mononuclear cells. The TCR comes from a person aged 18-70 years in good health. The chain links TRBV20-1 with TRBJ2-7; TRBD1 is a possible D gene, resting on 5 matching bases. For the CDR3, the sequence is CSARDLKGLNEQYF. The CDR3 bases that were read are TGCAGTGCTAGAGATCTCAAGGGGCTGAACGAG.